The source of this T cell receptor (beta chain) is a study of T cells in localized non-small cell lung cancer. The assay was immunoSEQ multiplex PCR, and TCRdb's table has in-frame clones only and misses some. The top ten hold about 5% of the sample, which has about 6,300 clones, approximately 16% seen once. The germline CDR1 and CDR2 sequences are LNHDA and SQIVND (reference sequence). This CDR3 region has 15 residues. V lost 5 bases and J lost 0, with 10 bases in between. Comment on this clone: The antigen is not known.

Study observations and caveats: The study sequenced only one region of the tumor. As a result, intratumor heterogeneity could not be excluded and remains possible.

V usage is TRBV19 and J usage is TRBJ2-2, with D perhaps assigned TRBD1 or TRBD2 (5 bases each). The TCR comes from a male donor aged 60 or over with stage II squamous cell lung carcinoma. The sample was normal lung tissue next to the tumor, taken before any cancer treatment. The CDR3 region has the DNA TGTGCCAGTAGTTGGGACGGAACGAACACCGGGGAGCTGTTTTTT. It is translated as CASSWDGTNTGELFF.